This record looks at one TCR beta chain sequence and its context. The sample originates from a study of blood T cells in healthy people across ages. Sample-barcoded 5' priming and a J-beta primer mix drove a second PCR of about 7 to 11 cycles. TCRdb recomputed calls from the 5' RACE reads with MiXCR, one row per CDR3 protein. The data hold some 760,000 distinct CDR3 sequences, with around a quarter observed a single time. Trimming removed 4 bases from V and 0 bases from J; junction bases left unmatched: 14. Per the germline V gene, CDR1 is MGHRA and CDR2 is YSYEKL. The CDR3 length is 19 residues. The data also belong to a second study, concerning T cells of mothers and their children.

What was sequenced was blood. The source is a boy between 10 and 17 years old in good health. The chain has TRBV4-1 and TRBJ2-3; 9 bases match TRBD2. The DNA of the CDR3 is TGCGCCAGCAGCCCCTTTAGGGCTAGCGGGGCCTCTAGCACAGATACGCAGTATTTT. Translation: CASSPFRASGASSTDTQYF.